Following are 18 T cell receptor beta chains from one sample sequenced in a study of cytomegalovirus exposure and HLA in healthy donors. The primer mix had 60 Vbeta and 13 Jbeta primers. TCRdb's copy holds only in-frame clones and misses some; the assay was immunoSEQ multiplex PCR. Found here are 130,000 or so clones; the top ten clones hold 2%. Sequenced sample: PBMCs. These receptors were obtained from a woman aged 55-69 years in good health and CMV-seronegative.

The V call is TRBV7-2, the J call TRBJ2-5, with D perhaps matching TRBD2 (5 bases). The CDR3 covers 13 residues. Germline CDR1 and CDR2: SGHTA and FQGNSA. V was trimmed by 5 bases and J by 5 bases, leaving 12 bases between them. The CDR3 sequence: CASSLSTGETQYF. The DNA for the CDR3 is TGTGCCAGCAGCCTATCTACGGGGGAGACCCAGTACTTC.

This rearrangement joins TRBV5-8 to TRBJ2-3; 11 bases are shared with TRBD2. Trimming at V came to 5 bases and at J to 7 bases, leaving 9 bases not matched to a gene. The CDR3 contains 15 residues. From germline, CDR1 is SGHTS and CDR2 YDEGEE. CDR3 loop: CASRYSGGASYTQYF. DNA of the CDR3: TGTGCCAGCAGATATAGCGGGGGGGCATCGTATACGCAGTATTTT. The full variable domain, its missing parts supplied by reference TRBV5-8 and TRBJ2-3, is EAGVTQSPTHLIKTRGQQATLRCSPISGHTSVYWYQQALGLGLQFLLWYDEGEERNRGNFPPRFSGRQFPNYSSELNVNALELEDSALYLCASRYSGGASYTQYFGPGTRLTVL.

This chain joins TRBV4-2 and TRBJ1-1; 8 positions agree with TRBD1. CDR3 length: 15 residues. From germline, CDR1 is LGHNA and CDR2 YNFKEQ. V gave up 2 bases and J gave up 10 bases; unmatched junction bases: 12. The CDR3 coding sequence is TGTGCCAGCAGCCAATTGGACAGGGAACATGGGGGAGCTTTCTTT. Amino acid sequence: CASSQLDREHGGAFF.

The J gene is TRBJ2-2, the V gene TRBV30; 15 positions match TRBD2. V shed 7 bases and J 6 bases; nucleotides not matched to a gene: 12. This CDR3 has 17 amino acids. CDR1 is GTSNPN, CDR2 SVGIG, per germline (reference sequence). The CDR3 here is CASGLAGGPLSAGELFF. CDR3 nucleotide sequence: TGTGCCTCTGGACTAGCGGGAGGGCCATTGAGTGCCGGGGAGCTGTTTTTT.

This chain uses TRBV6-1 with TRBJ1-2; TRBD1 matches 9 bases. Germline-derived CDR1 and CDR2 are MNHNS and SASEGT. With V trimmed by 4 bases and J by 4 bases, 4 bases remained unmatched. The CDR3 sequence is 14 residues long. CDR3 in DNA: TGTGCCAGCAGTGGGGACAGGGTCCCCTATGGCTACACCTTC. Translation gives CASSGDRVPYGYTF.

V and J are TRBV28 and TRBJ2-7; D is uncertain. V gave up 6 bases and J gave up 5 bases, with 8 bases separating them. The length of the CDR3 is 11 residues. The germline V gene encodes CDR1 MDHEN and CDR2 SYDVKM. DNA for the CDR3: TGTGCCAGCAGAACTCTCCACGAGCAGTACTTC. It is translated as CASRTLHEQYF.

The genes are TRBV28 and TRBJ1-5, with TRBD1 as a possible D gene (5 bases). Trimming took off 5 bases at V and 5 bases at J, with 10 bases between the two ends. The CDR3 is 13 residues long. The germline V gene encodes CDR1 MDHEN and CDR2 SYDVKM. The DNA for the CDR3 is TGTGCCAGCAGTCCGCAGGGTTATCAGCCCCAGCATTTT. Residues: CASSPQGYQPQHF. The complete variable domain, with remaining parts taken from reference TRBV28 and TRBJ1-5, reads DVKVTQSSRYLVKRTGEKVFLECVQDMDHENMFWYRQDPGLGLRLIYFSYDVKMKEKGDIPEGYSVSREKKERFSLILESASTNQTSMYLCASSPQGYQPQHFGDGTRLSIL.

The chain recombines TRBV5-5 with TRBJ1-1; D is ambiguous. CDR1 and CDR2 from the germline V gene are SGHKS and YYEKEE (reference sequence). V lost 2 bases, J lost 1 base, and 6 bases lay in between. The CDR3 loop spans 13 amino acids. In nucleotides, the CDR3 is TGTGCCAGCAGCTTACGACAGAACACTGAAGCTTTCTTT. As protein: CASSLRQNTEAFF.

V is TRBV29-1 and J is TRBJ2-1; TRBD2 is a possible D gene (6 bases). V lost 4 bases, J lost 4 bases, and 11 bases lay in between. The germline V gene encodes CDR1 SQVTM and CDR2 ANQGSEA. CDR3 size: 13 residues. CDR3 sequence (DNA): TGCAGCGTTGGTGGCGGGATTTACAATGAGCAGTTCTTC. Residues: CSVGGGIYNEQFF.

This chain's CDR3 is CASSPGTGFREQYF. CDR3 bases: TGTGCCAGCTCCCCCGGGACAGGGTTCAGGGAGCAGTACTTC. The rearrangement uses TRBV18 and TRBJ2-7; 9 positions match TRBD1. This CDR3 is 14 amino acids long. In germline, CDR1 is KGHSH, CDR2 LQKENI. V lost 6 bases and J lost 7; bases outside the gene matches: 10.

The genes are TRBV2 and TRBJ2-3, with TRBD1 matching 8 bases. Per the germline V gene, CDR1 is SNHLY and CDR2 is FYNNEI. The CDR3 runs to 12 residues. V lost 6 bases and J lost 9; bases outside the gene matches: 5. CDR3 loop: CASSKTGETQYF. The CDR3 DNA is TGTGCCAGCAGCAAGACAGGGGAGACGCAGTATTTT.

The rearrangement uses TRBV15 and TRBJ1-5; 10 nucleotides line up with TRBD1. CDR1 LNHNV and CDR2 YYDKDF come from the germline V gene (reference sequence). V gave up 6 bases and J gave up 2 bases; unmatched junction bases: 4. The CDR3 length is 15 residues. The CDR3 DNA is TGTGCCACCAGGGGGACAGGGGAAGGCAATCAGCCCCAGCATTTT. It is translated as CATRGTGEGNQPQHF.

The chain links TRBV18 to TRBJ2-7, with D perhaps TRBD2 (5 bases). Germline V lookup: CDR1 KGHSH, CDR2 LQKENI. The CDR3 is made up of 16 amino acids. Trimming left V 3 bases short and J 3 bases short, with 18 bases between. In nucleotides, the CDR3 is TGTGCCAGCTCACCCGCAATTTCTGGCGGAGGCTACGAGCAGTACTTC. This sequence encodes CASSPAISGGGYEQYF.

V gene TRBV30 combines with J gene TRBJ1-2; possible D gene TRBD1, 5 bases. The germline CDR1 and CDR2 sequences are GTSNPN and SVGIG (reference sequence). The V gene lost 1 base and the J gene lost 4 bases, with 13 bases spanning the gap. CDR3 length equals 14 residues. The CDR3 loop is CAWSGLGGGYGYTF. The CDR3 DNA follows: TGTGCCTGGAGTGGACTTGGGGGAGGCTATGGCTACACCTTC. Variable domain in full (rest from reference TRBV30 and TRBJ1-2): SQTIHQWPATLVQPVGSPLSLECTVEGTSNPNLYWYRQAAGRGLQLLFYSVGIGQISSEVPQNLSASRPQDRQFILSSKKLLLSDSGFYLCAWSGLGGGYGYTFGSGTRLTVV.

The CDR3 region has the DNA TGCGCCAGCAGTGTGTTATCAGGGACATCCAAAAACATTCAGTACTTC. Its translation is CASSVLSGTSKNIQYF. V usage is TRBV10-2 and J usage is TRBJ2-4, with TRBD1 as a possible D gene (6 bases). There are 16 residues in the CDR3. CDR1 is WSHSY, CDR2 SAAADI, per germline. V lost 4 bases, J lost 2 bases, and 15 bases lay in between.

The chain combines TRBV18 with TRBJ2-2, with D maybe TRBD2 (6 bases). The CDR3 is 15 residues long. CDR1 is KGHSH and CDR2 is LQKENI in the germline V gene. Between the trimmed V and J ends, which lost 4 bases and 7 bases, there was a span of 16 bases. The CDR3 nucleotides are TGTGCCAGCTCACGTCGGGAGAATGCTGGCGGGGAGCTGTTTTTT. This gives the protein CASSRRENAGGELFF.

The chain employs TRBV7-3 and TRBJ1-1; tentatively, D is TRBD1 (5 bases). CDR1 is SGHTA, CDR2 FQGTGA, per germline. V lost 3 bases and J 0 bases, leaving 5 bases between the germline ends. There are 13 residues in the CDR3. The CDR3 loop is CASSLTVNTEAFF. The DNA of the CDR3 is TGTGCCAGCAGCTTGACAGTGAACACTGAAGCTTTCTTT.

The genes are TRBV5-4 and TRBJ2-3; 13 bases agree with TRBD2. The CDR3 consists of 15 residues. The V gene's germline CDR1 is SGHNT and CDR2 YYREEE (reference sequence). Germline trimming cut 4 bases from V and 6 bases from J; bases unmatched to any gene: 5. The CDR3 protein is CASSIGLAGVDTQYF. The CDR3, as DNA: TGTGCCAGCAGCATAGGACTAGCGGGAGTGGATACGCAGTATTTT.